Sequencing of this TCR beta chain was carried out in a study of T-cell reconstitution after alpha-beta-depleted transplantation in children. Using unique molecular identifiers, the investigators prepared the TCRbeta library. MiXCR, run by TCRdb on the PCR reads, gives a single entry per CDR3 protein. The sample has about half a million distinct CDR3 sequences, around 12% seen once; the top ten hold about 5%. V lost 4 bases to trimming and J lost 1 base, with 13 bases between them. Per the germline V gene, CDR1 is KGHSH and CDR2 is LQKENI. The CDR3 has 16 amino acids. The TCR was taken from a human donor who donated a stem cell graft to a child with combined immunodeficiency. The chain has TRBV18 and TRBJ2-2, with D possibly matching TRBD1 (6 bases). The sequencing here drew on PBMCs from the stem cell graft donor, taken from the stem cell graft. The CDR3 here is CASSRRGQMNTGELFF. In DNA, the CDR3 is TGTGCCAGCTCACGACGCGGACAGATGAACACCGGGGAGCTGTTTTTT.